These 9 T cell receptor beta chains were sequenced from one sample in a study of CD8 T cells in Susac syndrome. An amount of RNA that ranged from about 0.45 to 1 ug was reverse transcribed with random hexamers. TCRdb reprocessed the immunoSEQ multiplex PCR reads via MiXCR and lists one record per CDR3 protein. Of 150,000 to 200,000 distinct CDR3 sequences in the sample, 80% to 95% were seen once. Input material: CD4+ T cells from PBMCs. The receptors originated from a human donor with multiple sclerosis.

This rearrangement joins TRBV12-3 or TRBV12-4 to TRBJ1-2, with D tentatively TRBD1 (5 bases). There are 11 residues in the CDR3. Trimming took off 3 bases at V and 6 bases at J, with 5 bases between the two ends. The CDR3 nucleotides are TGTGCCAGCAGTTTCAGGGATGGCTACACCTTC. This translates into CASSFRDGYTF.

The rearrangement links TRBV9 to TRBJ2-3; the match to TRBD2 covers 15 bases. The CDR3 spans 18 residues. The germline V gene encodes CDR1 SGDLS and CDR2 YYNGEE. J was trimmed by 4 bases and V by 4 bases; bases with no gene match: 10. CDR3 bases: TGTGCCAGCAGCCCCCCGGGACTAGCGGGGGGAAGTCCAGATACGCAGTATTTT. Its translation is CASSPPGLAGGSPDTQYF.

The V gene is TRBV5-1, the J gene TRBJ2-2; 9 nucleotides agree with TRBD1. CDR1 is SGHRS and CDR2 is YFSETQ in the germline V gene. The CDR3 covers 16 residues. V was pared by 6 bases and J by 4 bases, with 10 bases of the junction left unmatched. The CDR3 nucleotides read TGCGCCAGCAATCCACCGGGACAGGGAGGCACCGGGGAGCTGTTTTTT. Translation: CASNPPGQGGTGELFF.

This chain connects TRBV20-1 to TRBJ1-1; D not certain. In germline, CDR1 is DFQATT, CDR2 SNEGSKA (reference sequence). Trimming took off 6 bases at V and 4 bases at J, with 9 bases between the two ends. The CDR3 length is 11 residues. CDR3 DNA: TGCAGTGCCTCAAGAGGCACTGAAGCTTTCTTT. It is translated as CSASRGTEAFF.

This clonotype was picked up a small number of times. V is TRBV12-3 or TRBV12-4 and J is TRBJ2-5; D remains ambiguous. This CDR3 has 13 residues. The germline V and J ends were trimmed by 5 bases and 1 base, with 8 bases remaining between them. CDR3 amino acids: CASSRTIQETQYF. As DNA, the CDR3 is TGTGCCAGCAGTCGGACGATCCAAGAGACCCAGTACTTC.

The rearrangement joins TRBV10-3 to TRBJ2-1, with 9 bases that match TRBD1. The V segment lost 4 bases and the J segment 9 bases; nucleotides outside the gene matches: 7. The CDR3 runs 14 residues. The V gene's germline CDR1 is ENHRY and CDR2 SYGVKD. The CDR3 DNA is TGTGCCATCAGTGTGGGACAGGGAGTCGGTGAGCAGTTCTTC. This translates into CAISVGQGVGEQFF.

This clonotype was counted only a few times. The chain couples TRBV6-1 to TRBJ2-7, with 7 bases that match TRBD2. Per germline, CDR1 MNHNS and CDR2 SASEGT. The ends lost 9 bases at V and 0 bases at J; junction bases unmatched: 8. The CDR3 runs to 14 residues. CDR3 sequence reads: CASQRGLSSYEQYF. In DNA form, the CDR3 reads TGTGCCAGTCAGCGGGGACTGAGCTCCTACGAGCAGTACTTC.

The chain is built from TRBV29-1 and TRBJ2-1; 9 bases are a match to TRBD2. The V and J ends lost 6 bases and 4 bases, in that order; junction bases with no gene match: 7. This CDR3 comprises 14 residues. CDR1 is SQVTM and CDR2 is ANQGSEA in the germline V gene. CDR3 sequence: CSVVGAGGYNEQFF. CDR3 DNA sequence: TGCAGCGTAGTAGGGGCGGGGGGGTACAATGAGCAGTTCTTC.

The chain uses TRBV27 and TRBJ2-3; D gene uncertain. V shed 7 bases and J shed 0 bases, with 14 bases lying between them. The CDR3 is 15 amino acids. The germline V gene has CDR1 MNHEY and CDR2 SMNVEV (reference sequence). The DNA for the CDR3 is TGTGCCAGCATTCGGAGCTGGGCTAGCACAGATACGCAGTATTTT. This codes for CASIRSWASTDTQYF.